This note documents a single TCR beta chain sequence. Its antigen remains unknown. The sample comes from a study of cytomegalovirus exposure and HLA in healthy donors. Study as a whole: HLA-typed donors were the source of around 85 million unique TCRs held in an early data release.

Study findings and constraints: Per published reports, the classifier diagnosed cytomegalovirus status with high specificity and sensitivity.

It was with 60 Vbeta and 13 Jbeta primers that the PCR ran. Assay: immunoSEQ multiplex PCR; the TCRdb copy retains only in-frame clones and omits some. This repertoire shows 150,000 or so clones, roughly 75% found once; its top ten account for 10% to 12%. CDR3 length: 13 amino acids. CDR1 and CDR2 (germline): PRHDT, FYEKMQ (reference sequence). Between the trimmed V and J ends, which lost 5 bases and 2 bases, there was a span of 10 bases. The material sequenced was PBMCs. The rearrangement uses TRBV13 and TRBJ2-7; D unresolved. The TCR sequence derives from a man between 18 and 35 years old in good health and CMV-seropositive. The CDR3, as DNA: TGTGCCAGCAGCCCGCGGTGGGCCTACGAGCAGTACTTC. Translation gives CASSPRWAYEQYF.